This TCR beta chain was identified in a study of T cells in localized non-small cell lung cancer. Trimming stripped 0 bases from V and 7 bases from J, with 9 bases between. The CDR3 has 13 residues. Germline CDR1 reads SGHTA; CDR2 reads FQGNSA. Study results and limitations: Adjacent lung exhibited a median of about 50 among the 100 most abundant tumor clones.

Sequenced by immunoSEQ multiplex PCR; TCRdb stores in-frame clones only, minus some. The table includes tens of thousands of clones, 86% detected once. About this clone: Antigen unknown.

This receptor was taken from a woman aged 40-70 years with stage I lung adenocarcinoma. The V and J genes are TRBV7-2 and TRBJ1-2; D is unclear. The sample was peripheral blood, taken before any cancer treatment. The CDR3: CASSLAGFSGYTF. CDR3 coding DNA: TGTGCCAGCAGCTTAGCGGGGTTTAGTGGCTACACCTTC.